Presented here are 30 T cell receptor beta chains from one specimen sequenced in a study of beta chain features in type 1 diabetes. General study points: Significant though moderate, a shortening of TCRB CDR3s appeared in all four CD4+ subsets of Type 1 diabetes patients.

Sequencing targeted expressed TCRB transcripts, as all isolated RNA had been reverse transcribed. Sequenced by immunoSEQ multiplex PCR; TCRdb stores in-frame clones only, minus some. This repertoire shows over 650,000 clones, over 12% found once; its top ten account for 0.035% to 0.045%. Antigens of these TCRs are unknown. Sequenced input: naive CD4+ T cells from blood. The source is a man younger than 35 with type 1 diabetes.

The table lists this clone with a few counts. The rearrangement joins TRBV7-2 to TRBJ2-1; TRBD1 matches 10 bases. The CDR3 is made up of 15 amino acids. V was pared by 4 bases and J by 8 bases, with 8 bases of the junction left unmatched. Germline CDR1 is SGHTA and CDR2 is FQGNSA. The CDR3 sequence is CASSSHGTGEYEQFF. The CDR3 DNA reads as TGTGCCAGCAGCTCACACGGGACAGGGGAATATGAGCAGTTCTTC.

Points on this clone: The same CDR3 also results from other DNA sequences found in this sample. This chain uses TRBV7-9 with TRBJ2-5, with TRBD1 identical over 10 bases. Germline V gene lookup returns CDR1 SEHNR and CDR2 FQNEAQ (reference sequence). J lost 5 bases, V lost 5 bases, and 5 bases had no gene match. There are 14 residues in the CDR3. The CDR3 protein is CASSPGQGGETQYF. The CDR3 DNA follows: TGTGCCAGCAGCCCCGGACAGGGGGGGGAGACCCAGTACTTC.

This clone was seen more than once but under ten times. The chain links TRBV9 to TRBJ1-3; D ambiguous. The CDR3 is made up of 12 amino acids. The V end lost 7 bases, the J end lost 2 bases, and 7 bases lay between the germline ends. In germline, CDR1 is SGDLS, CDR2 YYNGEE. The CDR3, as DNA: TGTGCCAGCGCACCGGCTGGAAACACCATATATTTT. Its translation is CASAPAGNTIYF. The full variable domain, rest sourced from reference TRBV9 and TRBJ1-3, is DSGVTQTPKHLITATGQRVTLRCSPRSGDLSVYWYQQSLDQGLQFLIQYYNGEERAKGNILERFSAQQFPDLHSELNLSSLELGDSALYFCASAPAGNTIYFGEGSWLTVV.

The CDR3 spells CATTPRGEGGNEQFF. In DNA, the CDR3 is TGTGCCACCACCCCGAGGGGAGAGGGCGGGAATGAGCAGTTCTTC. This rearrangement joins TRBV25-1 to TRBJ2-1, with D perhaps matching TRBD1 or TRBD2 (5 bases each). V shed 10 bases and J shed 7 bases, with 23 bases lying between them. Looked up from germline, CDR1 is MGHDK and CDR2 is SYGVNS. The CDR3 is made up of 15 amino acids.

The J gene is TRBJ1-3, the V gene TRBV11-2; D gene uncertain. From germline, CDR1 is SGHAT and CDR2 FQNNGV. The CDR3 has 18 residues. V shed 2 bases and J shed 0 bases, with 17 bases lying between them. The CDR3: CASSLRVFAESSGNTIYF. DNA of the CDR3: TGTGCCAGCAGCTTAAGAGTCTTTGCTGAGAGCTCTGGAAACACCATATATTTT. The full variable domain, rest sourced from reference TRBV11-2 and TRBJ1-3, is EAGVAQSPRYKIIEKRQSVAFWCNPISGHATLYWYQQILGQGPKLLIQFQNNGVVDDSQLPKDRFSAERLKGVDSTLKIQPAKLEDSAVYLCASSLRVFAESSGNTIYFGEGSWLTVV.

Here the CDR3 DNA reads TGTGCCAGCAAAGGAGAGGGGACAACTAATGAAAAACTGTTTTTT. Translated, it gives CASKGEGTTNEKLFF. The chain links TRBV4-2 to TRBJ1-4; possibly TRBD1 for D (5 bases). Trimming shortened V by 7 bases and J by 0 bases, and 12 bases separated the two germline ends. This CDR3 has 15 residues. Germline CDR1 LGHNA, CDR2 YNFKEQ.

The J gene is TRBJ2-2, the V gene TRBV9, with TRBD1 as a possible D gene (6 bases). The CDR3 consists of 17 residues. Per the germline V gene, CDR1 is SGDLS and CDR2 is YYNGEE. Trimming shortened V by 5 bases and J by 2 bases, and 19 bases separated the two germline ends. DNA for the CDR3: TGTGCCAGCAGTTCCCCGGGGACATTCTTTAACACCGGGGAGCTGTTTTTT. Its protein is CASSSPGTFFNTGELFF.

V usage is TRBV29-1 and J usage is TRBJ1-2; TRBD1 aligns across 8 bases. The germline V gene encodes CDR1 SQVTM and CDR2 ANQGSEA. The CDR3 is made up of 16 amino acids. V lost 3 bases to trimming and J lost 4 bases; unmatched junction nucleotides: 13. Here the CDR3 reads CSVEKGQTGALYGYTF. In DNA, the CDR3 is TGCAGCGTTGAGAAAGGCCAGACAGGGGCCCTCTATGGCTACACCTTC.

About this clone itself: Other nucleotide sequences from this sample produce the same CDR3. The V gene is TRBV18, the J gene TRBJ2-5, with no clear D. Germline-derived CDR1 and CDR2 are KGHSH and LQKENI. The CDR3 has 13 amino acids. V was shortened by 3 bases and J by 5 bases, with 10 bases between the two germline ends. The CDR3 DNA reads as TGTGCCAGCTCACCGGCGGTGGGGGAGACCCAGTACTTC. It yields the protein CASSPAVGETQYF.

This clone appeared a few times. This chain links TRBV30 with TRBJ1-1; a possible D gene is TRBD1 (5 bases). V lost 5 bases, J lost 5 bases, and 12 bases lay in between. The germline V gene encodes CDR1 GTSNPN and CDR2 SVGIG (reference sequence). This CDR3 has 12 amino acids. This CDR3 is CAWDSWGTEAFF. The CDR3 DNA follows: TGTGCCTGGGACTCCTGGGGGACTGAAGCTTTCTTT. Combining the CDR3 with reference TRBV30 and TRBJ1-1 gives the whole variable domain SQTIHQWPATLVQPVGSPLSLECTVEGTSNPNLYWYRQAAGRGLQLLFYSVGIGQISSEVPQNLSASRPQDRQFILSSKKLLLSDSGFYLCAWDSWGTEAFFGQGTRLTVV.

The chain links TRBV5-1 to TRBJ2-5; 8 bases align to TRBD2. CDR1 and CDR2 from the germline V gene are SGHRS and YFSETQ. The CDR3 consists of 14 residues. V gave up 0 bases and J gave up 7 bases; unmatched junction bases: 5. The DNA of the CDR3 is TGCGCCAGCAGCTTGGACGGGACTAGGGGGACCCAGTACTTC. Amino acids: CASSLDGTRGTQYF.

The table lists this clone with a few counts. This sequence joins TRBV28 and TRBJ2-1; 7 bases map to TRBD2. The CDR3 is 15 amino acids. V was pared by 5 bases and J by 5 bases, with 9 bases of the junction left unmatched. From germline, CDR1 is MDHEN and CDR2 SYDVKM. The CDR3 DNA sequence: TGTGCCAGCAGTACCACCGGGACTAATGACAATGAGCAGTTCTTC. It translates to CASSTTGTNDNEQFF.

The chain is built from TRBV6-5 and TRBJ2-1, with TRBD2 matching over 9 bases. Germline loops: CDR1 MNHEY, CDR2 SVGAGI. The CDR3 extends over 15 amino acids. The V gene end was trimmed by 3 bases and the J gene end by 5 bases; junction bases not matched to a gene: 5. The CDR3 spells CASSYGLAGNNEQFF. For the CDR3, the DNA is TGTGCCAGCAGTTATGGGCTAGCGGGGAACAATGAGCAGTTCTTC.

The V call is TRBV30, the J call TRBJ2-4; D perhaps matches TRBD2 (5 bases). This CDR3 region has 15 residues. With 5 bases removed from V and 1 base from J, the gap between germline ends came to 15 bases. Germline lookup yields CDR1 GTSNPN and CDR2 SVGIG (reference sequence). In DNA, the CDR3 is TGTGCCTGGGAAGGGCAGCGGAAGGCCAAAAACATTCAGTACTTC. Translation gives CAWEGQRKAKNIQYF.

The chain recombines TRBV6-6 with TRBJ2-3, with D possibly being TRBD1 or TRBD2 (6 bases each). Germline V gene sequence: CDR1 MNHNY, CDR2 SVGAGI (reference sequence). Trimming took 6 bases from V and 3 from J, leaving 13 bases between them. This CDR3 is 14 amino acids long. The CDR3 region has the DNA TGTGCCAGCAGACCCCCGGGGGCGACAGATACGCAGTATTTT. Amino acids: CASRPPGATDTQYF.

This clone was picked up a small number of times. The rearrangement uses TRBV6-5 and TRBJ2-7; D may be TRBD1 or TRBD2 (5 bases each). The CDR3 is 11 amino acids. CDR1 MNHEY and CDR2 SVGAGI come from the germline V gene. The V and J ends lost 6 bases and 12 bases respectively, with 15 bases between them. CDR3 bases: TGTGCCAGCAGCCTGACAGAGGGAACGTACTTC. It yields the protein CASSLTEGTYF.

This clone showed up just a few times. The chain links TRBV4-1 to TRBJ1-2, with D possibly matching TRBD1 (6 bases). The germline gives CDR1 MGHRA, CDR2 YSYEKL. This CDR3 spans 15 amino acids. V dropped 3 bases and J dropped 8 bases, with 19 bases sitting between them. The CDR3 protein is CASSQIRTAFGGYTF. Written as DNA, the CDR3 is TGCGCCAGCAGCCAGATCCGGACAGCCTTTGGGGGCTACACCTTC.

The rearrangement uses TRBV7-9 and TRBJ2-3; D is ambiguous. The CDR3 loop spans 18 amino acids. Germline values: CDR1 SEHNR, CDR2 FQNEAQ (reference sequence). The V and J ends lost 3 bases and 0 bases respectively, with 19 bases between them. The CDR3 sequence is CASSFSVPAGPSTDTQYF. In DNA form, the CDR3 reads TGTGCCAGCAGCTTCAGCGTCCCGGCTGGCCCTAGCACAGATACGCAGTATTTT.

The chain employs TRBV28 and TRBJ2-7, with 9 positions matching TRBD1. CDR1 and CDR2 from the germline V gene are MDHEN and SYDVKM. J gave up 3 bases and V 5 bases, and 11 bases lay outside the gene matches. This CDR3 is 16 amino acids long. This CDR3 is CASSISGQGFNYEQYF. CDR3 bases: TGTGCCAGCAGTATATCAGGACAGGGGTTCAACTACGAGCAGTACTTC. The full variable domain, with the rest looked up from reference TRBV28 and TRBJ2-7, is DVKVTQSSRYLVKRTGEKVFLECVQDMDHENMFWYRQDPGLGLRLIYFSYDVKMKEKGDIPEGYSVSREKKERFSLILESASTNQTSMYLCASSISGQGFNYEQYFGPGTRLTVT.

V gene TRBV27 combines with J gene TRBJ2-6; 10 nucleotides agree with TRBD2. This CDR3 is 17 amino acids long. Germline lookup yields CDR1 MNHEY and CDR2 SMNVEV (reference sequence). The ends lost 3 bases at V and 4 bases at J; junction bases unmatched: 6. CDR3 residues: CASSFGLAGVGANVLTF. The CDR3 bases are TGTGCCAGCAGTTTCGGCCTAGCGGGGGTAGGGGCCAACGTCCTGACTTTC.

The gene calls are TRBV5-6 and TRBJ1-6; D is unclear. This CDR3 is 15 amino acids long. V dropped 1 base and J dropped 9 bases, with 14 bases sitting between them. From germline, CDR1 is SGHDT and CDR2 YYEEEE. In DNA, the CDR3 is TGTGCCAGCAGCTTGCGGCTCCCGTCAGGTTCACCCCTCCACTTT. It yields the protein CASSLRLPSGSPLHF.

Only a few counts were recorded for this clone. V and J are TRBV9 and TRBJ2-3; possible D gene TRBD1, 5 bases. V lost 0 bases to trimming and J lost 2 bases, with 7 bases between them. The germline CDR1 and CDR2 sequences are SGDLS and YYNGEE. The CDR3 consists of 14 residues. Here the CDR3 DNA reads TGTGCCAGCAGCGTAGGACAGACCACAGATACGCAGTATTTT. Encoded protein: CASSVGQTTDTQYF.

This sequence joins TRBV6-5 and TRBJ1-5; possible D gene TRBD1, 6 bases. Germline CDR1 and CDR2: MNHEY and SVGAGI. The V end lost 0 bases, the J end lost 7 bases, and 10 bases lay between the germline ends. The CDR3 length is 14 residues. CDR3 region: CASSYSPQGQPQHF. The CDR3 DNA follows: TGTGCCAGCAGTTACTCACCACAGGGACAGCCCCAGCATTTT.

This clone appeared a few times. The rearrangement links TRBV23-1 to TRBJ2-1, with a weak D call TRBD1 (5 bases). TRBV23-1 is labeled an ORF, and its function is uncertain. The V and J ends lost 3 bases and 3 bases respectively, with 15 bases between them. The CDR3 length is 16 residues. CDR3 in amino acids: CASSQIWAGCYNEQFF. The DNA of the CDR3 is TGCGCCAGCAGTCAGATTTGGGCAGGGTGCTACAATGAGCAGTTCTTC.

This clone was seen a handful of times. The gene calls are TRBV27 and TRBJ2-5; D unclear. V dropped 3 bases and J dropped 0 bases, with 8 bases sitting between them. Germline V CDR1 and CDR2: MNHEY, SMNVEV (reference sequence). CDR3 length equals 14 residues. CDR3: CASSLHGYQETQYF. The CDR3 coding sequence is TGTGCCAGCAGTTTGCACGGGTACCAAGAGACCCAGTACTTC.

The chain carries TRBV4-2 and TRBJ2-3; 13 nucleotides align to TRBD2. Germline V gives CDR1 LGHNA, CDR2 YNFKEQ. The CDR3 covers 15 residues. V trimming: 3 bases; J trimming: 6 bases; junction bases outside the gene matches: 3. Here the CDR3 DNA reads TGTGCCAGCAGCCAGGAGACTAGCGGGGGGGATACGCAGTATTTT. This translates into CASSQETSGGDTQYF.

The chain has TRBV9 and TRBJ2-5; D possibly corresponds to TRBD2 (5 bases). Trimming took off 0 bases at V and 4 bases at J, with 19 bases between the two ends. The CDR3 is made up of 17 amino acids. The germline CDR1 and CDR2 sequences are SGDLS and YYNGEE. The CDR3 loop reads CASSVGSAAPRVETQYF. Here the CDR3 DNA reads TGTGCCAGCAGCGTAGGGTCGGCAGCTCCGCGGGTAGAGACCCAGTACTTC.

This clone was seen only a few times. The chain combines TRBV6-9 with TRBJ2-1, with 8 nucleotides matching TRBD2. V lost 8 bases, J lost 8 bases, and 20 bases stayed unmatched. CDR1 and CDR2 from the germline V gene are MNHGY and SVAAGI. This CDR3 has 17 amino acids. The DNA for the CDR3 is TGTGCCAGCCCCCCCAAGAGGCTAGCGGGTGAGGCCGATGAGCAGTTCTTC. This gives the protein CASPPKRLAGEADEQFF.

The V gene is TRBV20-1, the J gene TRBJ2-1, with D possibly being TRBD2 (5 bases). CDR3 size: 11 residues. Germline V gene lookup returns CDR1 DFQATT and CDR2 SNEGSKA (reference sequence). Trimming cost V 5 bases and J 9 bases, with 11 bases left between them. The chain's CDR3 is CSAAGSGEQFF. In nucleotides, the CDR3 is TGCAGTGCTGCCGGAAGCGGTGAGCAGTTCTTC.

This rearrangement joins TRBV7-2 to TRBJ2-3; D remains unclear. Between the trimmed V and J ends, which lost 2 bases and 5 bases, there was a span of 14 bases. Germline V lookup: CDR1 SGHTA, CDR2 FQGNSA. This CDR3 has 15 amino acids. Here the CDR3 DNA reads TGTGCCAGCAGCTTACTCGGGCCAGAAGGAGATACGCAGTATTTT. It encodes CASSLLGPEGDTQYF. The variable domain in full, with the rest retrieved from reference TRBV7-2 and TRBJ2-3, is GAGVSQSPSNKVTEKGKDVELRCDPISGHTALYWYRQSLGQGLEFLIYFQGNSAPDKSGLPSDRFSAERTGGSVSTLTIQRTQQEDSAVYLCASSLLGPEGDTQYFGPGTRLTVL.